A selection of T cell receptor beta chains follows, all from one sample in a study of radiotherapy plus CTLA-4 blockade in lung cancer. Sequencing was performed with immunoSEQ multiplex PCR; in TCRdb, only in-frame clones are kept and a portion is missing. The table shows over 15,000 clones, with around 88% occurring only once. Material: peripheral blood, obtained from a patient treated with radiotherapy plus ipilimumab. The origin of the receptors is a human donor with non-small cell lung cancer whose response to radiotherapy plus ipilimumab could not be evaluated. The CDR3 runs from the conserved cysteine through the conserved F or W. Each record gives: V gene, clone size, D gene, J gene, CDR3 protein, CDR3 DNA. A D gene is named only where the DNA matches it firmly. Size is stated for part of the rows, as once, few or many counts, or as a class when the clone is expanded.

>TRBV14|-|TRBD2|TRBJ2-1
CASSQERGLAANEQFF
TGTGCCAGCAGCCAAGAAAGGGGACTAGCCGCCAATGAGCAGTTCTTC
>TRBV27|-|TRBD2|TRBJ2-1
CASSLSQTSGGAREQFF
TGTGCCAGCAGTCTCAGCCAGACTAGCGGGGGGGCCCGTGAGCAGTTCTTC
>TRBV9|-|-|TRBJ1-3
CASSQNRQVSGNTIYF
TGTGCCAGCAGCCAAAACCGACAGGTGTCAGGAAACACCATATATTTT
>TRBV6-5|-|-|TRBJ1-4
CASSQLWTVELFF
TGTGCCAGCAGCCAACTTTGGACAGTAGAACTGTTTTTT
>TRBV6-1|-|-|TRBJ2-3
CALRAGVVDTQYF
TGTGCCCTTCGAGCGGGCGTTGTAGATACGCAGTATTTT
>TRBV6-1|once|-|TRBJ1-2
CASTLGVSRGYTF
TGTGCCAGTACCCTAGGGGTTTCTCGGGGCTACACCTTC
>TRBV7-2|once|-|TRBJ2-1
CASSLDFNTYNEQFF
TGTGCCAGCAGCTTAGATTTCAACACCTACAATGAGCAGTTCTTC
>TRBV7-8|-|-|TRBJ2-7
CASSNRGGYEQYF
TGTGCCAGCAGCAATAGGGGAGGCTACGAGCAGTACTTC
>TRBV7-3|-|-|TRBJ2-1
CASSSTGGGPYNEQFF
TGTGCCAGCAGCTCCACCGGTGGCGGGCCCTACAATGAGCAGTTCTTC
>TRBV5-1|-|TRBD1|TRBJ2-1
CASSWTGPSGNEQFF
TGCGCCAGCAGCTGGACAGGTCCTTCGGGCAATGAGCAGTTCTTC
>TRBV7-2|-|TRBD2|TRBJ2-7
CASSLRTSRREQYF
TGTGCCAGCAGCTTAAGGACTAGCCGTCGCGAGCAGTACTTC
>TRBV15|-|-|TRBJ2-7
CATREAAGAYEQYF
TGTGCCACCAGGGAGGCGGCCGGGGCCTACGAGCAGTACTTC
>TRBV7-6|-|TRBD2|TRBJ2-1
CASSFFPRGDHEQFF
TGTGCCAGCAGCTTCTTCCCTCGGGGGGATCATGAGCAGTTCTTC
>TRBV12-5|-|TRBD1|TRBJ2-2
CASGFTTGQGAWTGELFF
TGTGCTAGTGGTTTCACCACAGGGCAGGGGGCTTGGACCGGGGAGCTGTTTTTT
>TRBV5-5|-|-|TRBJ2-7
CASSSAGAYEQYF
TGTGCCAGCAGTTCCGCCGGGGCCTACGAGCAGTACTTC
>TRBV27|-|-|TRBJ1-4
CASSTRGGEREKLFF
TGTGCCAGCAGTACCCGGGGGGGGGAGAGAGAAAAACTGTTTTTT
>TRBV5-1|-|-|TRBJ2-3
CASRRRGPIGGTDTQYF
TGCGCCAGCAGGAGGAGGGGGCCGATTGGAGGGACAGATACGCAGTATTTT
>TRBV7-7|-|-|TRBJ2-2
CASSRYDGELFF
TGTGCTAGCAGCCGCTATGACGGGGAGCTGTTTTTT
>TRBV28|-|-|TRBJ2-5
CASSSLAEMQETQYF
TGTGCCAGCAGTTCATTAGCGGAGATGCAAGAGACCCAGTACTTC
>TRBV21-1|-|-|TRBJ2-1
CARGVGPRRVYNEQFF
TGTGCCAGGGGAGTTGGACCTCGTAGGGTCTACAATGAGCAGTTCTTC
>TRBV28|-|TRBD1|TRBJ1-6
CASRLGTGINSPLHF
TGTGCCAGCAGATTGGGGACAGGGATTAATTCACCCCTCCACTTT
>TRBV28|once|-|TRBJ1-5
CASSFAGLTGRGDSNQPQHF
TGTGCCAGCAGTTTCGCCGGTCTTACAGGGCGAGGGGATAGCAATCAGCCCCAGCATTTT
>TRBV10-2|-|TRBD2|TRBJ2-1
CASSSGLAGNEQFF
TGCGCCAGCAGCTCGGGACTAGCCGGGAATGAGCAGTTCTTC
>TRBV2|-|-|TRBJ1-1
CAGGLAAGFTEAFF
TGTGCCGGCGGACTGGCTGCTGGTTTCACTGAAGCTTTCTTT
>TRBV10-3|-|-|TRBJ2-7
CAITPVYSYEQYF
TGTGCCATCACCCCGGTTTACTCCTACGAGCAGTACTTC
>TRBV7-9|-|TRBD1|TRBJ1-2
CASSQDTGGLGYGYTF
TGTGCCAGCAGCCAAGACACAGGGGGCCTAGGGTATGGCTACACCTTC
>TRBV5-1|few|-|TRBJ2-2
CASSLESGGPNTGELFF
TGCGCCAGCAGCTTGGAATCTGGCGGTCCGAACACCGGGGAGCTGTTTTTT